This T cell receptor beta chain was identified in a study of T-cell reconstitution after alpha-beta-depleted transplantation in children. Unique molecular identifiers were used in preparing the TCRbeta library. TCRdb itself ran the PCR reads through MiXCR, one entry per CDR3 protein. The table has about 610,000 distinct CDR3 sequences, about 10% seen once. This CDR3 region has 16 residues. Trimming removed 0 bases from V and 5 bases from J, with 17 bases in between. In germline, CDR1 is SGHRS, CDR2 YFSETQ. The clonotype comes from a human donor who donated a stem cell graft to a child with acute myeloid leukemia. The sequencing used PBMCs from the stem cell graft donor, collected from the stem cell graft. This chain connects TRBV5-1 to TRBJ2-5, with D possibly TRBD2 on 7 matching bases. The CDR3 loop reads CASSLDLGRGGETQYF. The CDR3 DNA follows: TGCGCCAGCAGCTTGGATCTCGGCAGGGGAGGGGAGACCCAGTACTTC.